This note documents a single T cell receptor (beta chain) sequence. The sample originates from a study of blood T cells in healthy people across ages. Per individual sample, total RNA of at least 5 micrograms was extracted. The second PCR ran about 6 to 12 cycles with a sample-barcoded 5' primer and J-beta primers. Using its own MiXCR run on the 5' RACE reads, TCRdb lists one record per CDR3 protein. This sample has 1.5 million to 2 million distinct CDR3 sequences; roughly 28% occur once, and the top ten carry more than 6%. This CDR3 is 13 amino acids long. Trimming shortened V by 6 bases and J by 7 bases, and 16 bases separated the two germline ends.

The receptor was isolated from a woman aged 25-40 years in good health. The genes are TRBV12-3 or TRBV12-4 and TRBJ2-7; maybe TRBD2 (5 bases). The specimen was blood. CDR3: CASRDTLASEQYF. CDR3 DNA sequence: TGTGCCAGCAGAGATACTTTAGCGTCTGAGCAGTACTTC.